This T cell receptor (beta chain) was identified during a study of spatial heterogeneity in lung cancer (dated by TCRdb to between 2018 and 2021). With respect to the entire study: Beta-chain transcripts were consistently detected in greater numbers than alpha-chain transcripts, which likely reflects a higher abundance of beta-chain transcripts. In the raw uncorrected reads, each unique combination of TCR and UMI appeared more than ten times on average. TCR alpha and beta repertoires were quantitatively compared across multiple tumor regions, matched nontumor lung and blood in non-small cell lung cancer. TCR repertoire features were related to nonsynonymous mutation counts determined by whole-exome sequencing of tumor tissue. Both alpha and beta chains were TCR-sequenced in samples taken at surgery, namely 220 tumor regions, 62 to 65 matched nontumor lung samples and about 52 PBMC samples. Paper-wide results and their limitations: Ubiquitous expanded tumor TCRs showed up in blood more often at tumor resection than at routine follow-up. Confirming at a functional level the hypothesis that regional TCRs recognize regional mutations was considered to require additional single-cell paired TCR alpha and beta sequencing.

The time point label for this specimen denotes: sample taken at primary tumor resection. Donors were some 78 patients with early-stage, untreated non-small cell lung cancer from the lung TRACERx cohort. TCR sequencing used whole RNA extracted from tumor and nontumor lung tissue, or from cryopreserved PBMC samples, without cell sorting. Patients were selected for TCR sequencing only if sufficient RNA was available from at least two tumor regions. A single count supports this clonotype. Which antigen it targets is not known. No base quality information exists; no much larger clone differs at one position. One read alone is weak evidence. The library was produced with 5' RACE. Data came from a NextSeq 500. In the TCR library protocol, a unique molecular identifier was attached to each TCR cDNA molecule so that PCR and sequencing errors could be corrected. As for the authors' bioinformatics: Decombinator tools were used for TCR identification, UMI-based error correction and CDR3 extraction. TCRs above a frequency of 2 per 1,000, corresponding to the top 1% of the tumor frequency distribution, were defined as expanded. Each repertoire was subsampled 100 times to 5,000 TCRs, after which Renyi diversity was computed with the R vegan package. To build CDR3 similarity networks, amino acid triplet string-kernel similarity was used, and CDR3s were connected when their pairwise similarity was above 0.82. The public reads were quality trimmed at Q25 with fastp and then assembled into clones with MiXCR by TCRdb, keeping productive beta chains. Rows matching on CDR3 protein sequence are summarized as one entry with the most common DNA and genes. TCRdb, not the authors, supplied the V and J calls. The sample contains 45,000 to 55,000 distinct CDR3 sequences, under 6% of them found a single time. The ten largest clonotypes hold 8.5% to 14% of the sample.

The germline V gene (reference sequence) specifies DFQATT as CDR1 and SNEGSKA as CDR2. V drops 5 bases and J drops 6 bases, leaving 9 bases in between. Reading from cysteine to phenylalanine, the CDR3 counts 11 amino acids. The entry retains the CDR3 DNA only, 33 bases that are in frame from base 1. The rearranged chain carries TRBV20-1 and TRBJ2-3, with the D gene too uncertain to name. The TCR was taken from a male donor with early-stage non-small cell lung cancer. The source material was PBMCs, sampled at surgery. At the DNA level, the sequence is TGCAGTGCTCCCTGGCCCGATACGCAGTATTTT. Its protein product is CSAPWPDTQYF.